This T cell receptor beta chain came from a study of shared clonotypes between healthy human individuals. Broader study findings: Represented diversity (both genetic and exposure-history) was limited by the small number of donors.

In this sample, this clone turned up a few times. Its antigen is unknown. This sample also contains other DNA sequences that code for the same CDR3. Produced via immunoSEQ multiplex PCR; TCRdb's table is partial and in-frame only. The sample contains hundreds of thousands of clones, approximately 79% of which appear only once. The V end lost 1 base, the J end lost 5 bases, and 3 bases lay between the germline ends. The CDR3 runs 11 residues. Germline V gene sequence: CDR1 SGHDT, CDR2 YYEEEE. Sequenced input: memory CD4+ T cells sorted from blood. Documented subset: CD45RA-negative fraction. The V and J genes are TRBV5-6 and TRBJ2-5; D not resolved. This clonotype was obtained from a woman in her thirties in good health. CDR3 loop: CASSLLETQYF. The CDR3 DNA sequence: TGTGCCAGCAGCTTGTTGGAGACCCAGTACTTC.